This T cell receptor (beta chain) was captured by sequencing in a study of cytomegalovirus exposure and HLA in healthy donors. 13 Jbeta primers and 60 Vbeta primers were used for the PCR. Original processing notes: A later analysis tallied tens of millions of unique TCR beta chains, some 10 million of them shared. Only in-frame clones appear in the TCRdb table, and some are missing; sequencing was by immunoSEQ multiplex PCR. V, J and clone size derive from that table, while D and trimming were established from the DNA sequence. The table for this sample gives 50,000 to 80,000 clones. The CDR3 totals 12 residues. Per germline, CDR1 MGHRA and CDR2 YSYEKL. Trimming removed 4 bases at V and 8 bases at J, with 11 bases between.

The sample consisted of PBMCs. The origin of this receptor is a woman aged 18-35 years in good health and CMV-seronegative. The chain recombines TRBV4-1 with TRBJ1-2; TRBD1 is a possible D gene (5 bases). Here the CDR3 DNA reads TGCGCCAGCAGCCCGGGGGGTGGCGGCTACACCTTC. Protein: CASSPGGGGYTF.